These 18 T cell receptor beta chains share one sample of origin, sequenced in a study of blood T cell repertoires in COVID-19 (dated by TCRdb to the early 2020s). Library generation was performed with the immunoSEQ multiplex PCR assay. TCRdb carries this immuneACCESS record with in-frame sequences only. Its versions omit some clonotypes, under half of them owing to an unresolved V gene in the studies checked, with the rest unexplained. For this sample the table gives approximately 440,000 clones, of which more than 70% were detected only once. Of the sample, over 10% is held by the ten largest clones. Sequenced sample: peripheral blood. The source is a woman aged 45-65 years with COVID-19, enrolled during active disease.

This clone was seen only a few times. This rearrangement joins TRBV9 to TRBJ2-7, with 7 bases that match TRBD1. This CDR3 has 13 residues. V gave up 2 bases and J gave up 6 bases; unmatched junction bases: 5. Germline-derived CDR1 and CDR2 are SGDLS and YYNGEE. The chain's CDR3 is CASSVEQGFEQYF. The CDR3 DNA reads TGTGCCAGCAGCGTTGAACAGGGGTTCGAGCAGTACTTC.

DNA for the CDR3: TGTGCCAGCACAGGGACAGGGGGCTCTAACTATGGCTACACCTTC. Its translation is CASTGTGGSNYGYTF. The chain employs TRBV19 and TRBJ1-2; 12 bases map to TRBD1. The germline V gene encodes CDR1 LNHDA and CDR2 SQIVND (reference sequence). V was pared by 9 bases and J by 0 bases, with 5 bases of the junction left unmatched. The CDR3 length is 15 residues.

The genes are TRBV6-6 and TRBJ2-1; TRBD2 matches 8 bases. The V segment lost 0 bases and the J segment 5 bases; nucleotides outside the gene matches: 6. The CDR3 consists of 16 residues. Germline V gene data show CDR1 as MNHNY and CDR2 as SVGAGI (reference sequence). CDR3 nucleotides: TGTGCCAGCAGTTACTCGCCGGGGGGGAGAGACAATGAGCAGTTCTTC. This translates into CASSYSPGGRDNEQFF.

This CDR3 is CASSLAGGRGTNEKLFF. The CDR3 DNA follows: TGTGCCAGCAGCTTGGCTGGCGGGAGGGGGACTAATGAAAAACTGTTTTTT. V and J are TRBV5-4 and TRBJ1-4, with a weak D call TRBD1 (6 bases). The ends were cut back, 0 bases at V and 2 bases at J, with 14 bases in the middle. CDR1 is SGHNT, CDR2 YYREEE, per germline (reference sequence). This CDR3 has 17 amino acids.

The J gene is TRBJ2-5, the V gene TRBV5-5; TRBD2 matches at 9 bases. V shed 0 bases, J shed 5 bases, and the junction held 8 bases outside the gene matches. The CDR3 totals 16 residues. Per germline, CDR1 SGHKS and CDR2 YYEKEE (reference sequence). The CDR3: CASSLAAGGRGETQYF. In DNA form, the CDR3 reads TGTGCCAGCAGCTTGGCGGCGGGGGGGCGTGGTGAGACCCAGTACTTC. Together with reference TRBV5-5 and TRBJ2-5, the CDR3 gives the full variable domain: DAGVTQSPTHLIKTRGQQVTLRCSPISGHKSVSWYQQVLGQGPQFIFQYYEKEERGRGNFPDRFSARQFPNYSSELNVNALLLGDSALYLCASSLAAGGRGETQYFGPGTRLLVL.

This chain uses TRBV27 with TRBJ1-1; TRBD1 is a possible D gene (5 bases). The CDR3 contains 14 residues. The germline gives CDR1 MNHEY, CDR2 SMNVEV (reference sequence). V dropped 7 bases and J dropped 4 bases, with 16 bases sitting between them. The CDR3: CASTSQGRGTEAFF. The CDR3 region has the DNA TGTGCCAGCACGTCCCAGGGTAGGGGCACTGAAGCTTTCTTT.

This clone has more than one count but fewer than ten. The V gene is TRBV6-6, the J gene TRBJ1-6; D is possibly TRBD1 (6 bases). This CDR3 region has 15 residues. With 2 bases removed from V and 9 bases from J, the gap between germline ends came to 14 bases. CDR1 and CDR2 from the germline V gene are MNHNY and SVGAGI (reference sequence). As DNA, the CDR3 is TGTGCCAGCAGTTACGAGGGGACATGGGCTTCACCCCTCCACTTT. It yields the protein CASSYEGTWASPLHF.

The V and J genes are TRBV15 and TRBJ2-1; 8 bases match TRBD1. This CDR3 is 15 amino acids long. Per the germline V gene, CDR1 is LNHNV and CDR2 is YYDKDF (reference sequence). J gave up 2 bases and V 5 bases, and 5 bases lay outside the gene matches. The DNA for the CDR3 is TGTGCCACCAGCCCAGGGGGACAGGCCTACAATGAGCAGTTCTTC. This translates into CATSPGGQAYNEQFF.

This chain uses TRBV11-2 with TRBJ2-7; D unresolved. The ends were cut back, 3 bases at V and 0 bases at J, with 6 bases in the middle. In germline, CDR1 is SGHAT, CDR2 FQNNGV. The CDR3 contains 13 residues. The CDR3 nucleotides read TGTGCCAGCAGCTTTCTTAGCTCCTACGAGCAGTACTTC. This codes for CASSFLSSYEQYF.

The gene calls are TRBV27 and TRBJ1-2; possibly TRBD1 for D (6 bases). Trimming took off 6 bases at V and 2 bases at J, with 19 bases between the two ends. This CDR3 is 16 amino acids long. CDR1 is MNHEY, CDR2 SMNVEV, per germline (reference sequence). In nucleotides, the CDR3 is TGTGCCAGCAGACCACAGGGTCACATTTCAAACTATGGCTACACCTTC. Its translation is CASRPQGHISNYGYTF.

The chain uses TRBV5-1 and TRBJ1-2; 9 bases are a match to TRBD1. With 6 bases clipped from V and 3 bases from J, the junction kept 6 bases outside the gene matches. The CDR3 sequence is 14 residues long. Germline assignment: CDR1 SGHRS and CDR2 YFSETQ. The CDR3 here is CASTLDRGYYGYTF. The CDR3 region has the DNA TGCGCCAGCACCCTCGACAGGGGGTACTATGGCTACACCTTC.

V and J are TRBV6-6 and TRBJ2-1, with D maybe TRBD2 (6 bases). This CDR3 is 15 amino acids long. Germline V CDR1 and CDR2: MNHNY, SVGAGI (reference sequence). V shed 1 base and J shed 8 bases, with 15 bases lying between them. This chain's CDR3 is CASSYFGVEGDEQFF. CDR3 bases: TGTGCCAGCAGTTACTTCGGGGTGGAGGGCGATGAGCAGTTCTTC.

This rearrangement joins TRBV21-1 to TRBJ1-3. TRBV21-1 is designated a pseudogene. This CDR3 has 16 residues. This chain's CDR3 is CASSPLLVVAGNTIYF. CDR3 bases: TGTGCCAGCAGCCCTCTTCTCGTAGTTGCTGGAAACACCATATATTTT.

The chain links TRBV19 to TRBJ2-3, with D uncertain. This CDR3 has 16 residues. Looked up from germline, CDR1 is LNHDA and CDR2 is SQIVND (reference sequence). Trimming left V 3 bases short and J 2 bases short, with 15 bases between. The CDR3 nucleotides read TGTGCCAGTAGTATGTTAGGTACAGCAAACACAGATACGCAGTATTTT. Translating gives CASSMLGTANTDTQYF. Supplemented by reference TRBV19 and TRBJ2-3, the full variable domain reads DGGITQSPKYLFRKEGQNVTLSCEQNLNHDAMYWYRQDPGQGLRLIYYSQIVNDFQKGDIAEGYSVSREKKESFPLTVTSAQKNPTAFYLCASSMLGTANTDTQYFGPGTRLTVL.

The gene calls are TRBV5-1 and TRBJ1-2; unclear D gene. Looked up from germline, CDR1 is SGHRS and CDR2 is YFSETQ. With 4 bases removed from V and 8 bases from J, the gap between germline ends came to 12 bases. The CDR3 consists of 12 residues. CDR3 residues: CASSPREGGYTF. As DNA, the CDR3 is TGCGCCAGCAGCCCACGGGAGGGCGGCTACACCTTC.

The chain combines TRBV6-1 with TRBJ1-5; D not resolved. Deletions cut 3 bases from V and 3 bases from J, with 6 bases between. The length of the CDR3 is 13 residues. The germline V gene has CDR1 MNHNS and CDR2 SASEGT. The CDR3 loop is CASSDHPNQPQHF. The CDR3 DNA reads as TGTGCCAGCAGTGACCATCCCAATCAGCCCCAGCATTTT.

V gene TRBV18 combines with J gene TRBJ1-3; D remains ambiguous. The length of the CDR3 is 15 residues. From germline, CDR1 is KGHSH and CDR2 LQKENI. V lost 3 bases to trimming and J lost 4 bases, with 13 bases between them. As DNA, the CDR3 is TGTGCCAGCTCACCTCCTGCCGGGGTCGGAAACACCATATATTTT. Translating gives CASSPPAGVGNTIYF.

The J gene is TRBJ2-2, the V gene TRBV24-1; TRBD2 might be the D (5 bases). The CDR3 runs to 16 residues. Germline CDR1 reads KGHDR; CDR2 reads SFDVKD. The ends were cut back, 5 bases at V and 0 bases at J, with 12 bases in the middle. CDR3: CATSGGLDSNTGELFF. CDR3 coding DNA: TGTGCCACCAGTGGCGGGTTAGACTCGAACACCGGGGAGCTGTTTTTT.